The 14 T cell receptor beta chains in this list originate from one sample, sequenced in a study of post-analysis software for immune sequencing data (dated by TCRdb to the mid-2010s). Paper-wide results and their limitations: Roughly 5 TRBV segments, including TRBV5-6, TRBV5-1 and TRBV20-1, were significantly more frequent in patients than controls.

Library preparation used PCR. For sequencing, an Illumina HiSeq 2500 was employed. Unique molecular identifiers were incorporated into TCR beta cDNA libraries to reduce PCR and sequencing biases. TCRdb took the public reads, trimmed them with fastp at Q25, ran MiXCR for clone calling and kept in-frame beta chains. Duplicate CDR3 protein sequences are folded into a single record with the most common DNA and genes. This sample is represented by hundreds of thousands of distinct CDR3 sequences; about 50% of them were singletons. Of the sample, approximately 4.2% falls within the top ten clones. Which antigens these TCRs recognize remains unknown. The sequenced sample was blood. The receptors were gathered from a girl aged 5 to 17 with multiple sclerosis.

This chain joins TRBV5-1 and TRBJ2-7; TRBD1 might be the D (7 bases). This CDR3 contains 16 residues. The V end was cut by 0 bases, the J end by 1 base, with 14 bases between. Germline CDR1 SGHRS, CDR2 YFSETQ. The CDR3 DNA is TGCGCCAGCAGCTTGGCCGGGGGCAGGGGGTCCTACGAGCAGTACTTC. It encodes CASSLAGGRGSYEQYF.

The chain combines TRBV29-1 with TRBJ2-3; D unclear. CDR1 is SQVTM and CDR2 is ANQGSEA in the germline V gene. Trimming shortened V by 0 bases and J by 6 bases, and 10 bases separated the two germline ends. This CDR3 is 13 amino acids long. Here the CDR3 DNA reads TGCAGCGTTGAAGAATTGCCCAGGGATACGCAGTATTTT. Residues: CSVEELPRDTQYF.

The rearrangement joins TRBV7-3 to TRBJ2-6; possible D gene TRBD1, 5 bases. CDR1 and CDR2 (germline): SGHTA, FQGTGA. V gave up 5 bases and J gave up 0 bases, with 17 bases separating them. This CDR3 has 18 amino acids. The CDR3 region has the DNA TGTGCCAGCAGCACCCAGGCAGGGATTTTCTCTGGGGCCAACGTCCTGACTTTC. The encoded protein is CASSTQAGIFSGANVLTF.

The chain joins TRBV5-1 to TRBJ2-5; 11 bases map to TRBD2. The V gene end was trimmed by 4 bases and the J gene end by 6 bases; junction bases not matched to a gene: 8. In germline, CDR1 is SGHRS, CDR2 YFSETQ. This CDR3 is 15 amino acids long. The CDR3 DNA reads as TGCGCCAGCAGCGATAGCGGGGGGGCTGTAAAGACCCAGTACTTC. Its translation: CASSDSGGAVKTQYF. The complete variable domain, with remaining parts taken from reference TRBV5-1 and TRBJ2-5, reads KAGVTQTPRYLIKTRGQQVTLSCSPISGHRSVSWYQQTPGQGLQFLFEYFSETQRNKGNFPGRFSGRQFSNSRSEMNVSTLELGDSALYLCASSDSGGAVKTQYFGPGTRLLVL.

In this sample, this clonotype turned up once. The gene calls are TRBV7-9 and TRBJ2-3, with 12 bases that match TRBD2. The germline V gene encodes CDR1 SEHNR and CDR2 FQNEAQ (reference sequence). The CDR3 totals 17 residues. After removal of 4 bases from V and 6 bases from J, the junction contained 11 bases not matched to a gene. CDR3 region: CASSSLRTSGDPDTQYF. DNA for the CDR3: TGTGCCAGCAGCTCGCTGAGGACTAGCGGGGACCCGGATACGCAGTATTTT.

The chain employs TRBV29-1 and TRBJ2-7, with D perhaps assigned TRBD1 or TRBD2 (6 bases each). V was clipped by 1 base and J by 1 base, with 14 bases between them. Germline V gene lookup returns CDR1 SQVTM and CDR2 ANQGSEA. This CDR3 spans 15 amino acids. The CDR3 region has the DNA TGCAGCGTTGAAGGTCCCGGGGGCAATTCCTACGAGCAGTACTTC. It yields the protein CSVEGPGGNSYEQYF.

V is TRBV29-1 and J is TRBJ1-2; the D is unclear. This CDR3 is 11 amino acids long. Germline V lookup: CDR1 SQVTM, CDR2 ANQGSEA. With 0 bases removed from V and 10 bases from J, the gap between germline ends came to 9 bases. The CDR3 is CSVEDRVHYTF. As DNA, the CDR3 is TGCAGCGTTGAAGATCGGGTGCACTACACCTTC. Drawing the rest from reference TRBV29-1 and TRBJ1-2, the complete variable domain is SAVISQKPSRDICQRGTSLTIQCQVDSQVTMMFWYRQQPGQSLTLIATANQGSEATYESGFVIDKFPISRPNLTFSTLTVSNMSPEDSSIYLCSVEDRVHYTFGSGTRLTVV.

The rearrangement joins TRBV6-6 to TRBJ2-7; possibly TRBD1 or TRBD2 for D (6 bases each). Germline V CDR1 and CDR2: MNHNY, SVGAGI (reference sequence). Trimming removed 5 bases from V and 6 bases from J, with 20 bases in between. CDR3 length: 15 amino acids. The CDR3 region has the DNA TGTGCCAGCAGTCCCCGGGGGACACCACCCCCCGAGCAGTACTTC. This encodes CASSPRGTPPPEQYF.

This chain joins TRBV7-3 and TRBJ2-5; the D gene could be TRBD1 or TRBD2 (5 bases each). Germline CDR1 is SGHTA and CDR2 is FQGTGA. Trimming left V 3 bases short and J 4 bases short, with 9 bases between. This CDR3 has 13 amino acids. The chain's CDR3 is CASSFRESETQYF. The DNA of the CDR3 is TGTGCCAGCAGCTTCAGGGAGTCAGAGACCCAGTACTTC.

The rearrangement joins TRBV29-1 to TRBJ2-3; 8 bases fit TRBD2. CDR1 and CDR2 (germline): SQVTM, ANQGSEA. The CDR3 spans 15 residues. Trimming at V came to 5 bases and at J to 2 bases, leaving 9 bases not matched to a gene. CDR3 bases: TGCAGCGTTATGCGAACGGGAGGGTCCACAGATACGCAGTATTTT. Amino acid sequence: CSVMRTGGSTDTQYF.

This clonotype was observed a single time. The chain carries TRBV15 and TRBJ2-1; tentative D call: TRBD1 (6 bases). Trimming pared 3 bases from V and 2 bases from J, leaving 11 bases between. The CDR3 spans 15 residues. Germline V gene data show CDR1 as LNHNV and CDR2 as YYDKDF (reference sequence). This CDR3 reads CATSSGQPTYNEQFF. DNA of the CDR3: TGTGCCACCAGCAGCGGACAGCCAACCTACAATGAGCAGTTCTTC.

This chain joins TRBV29-1 and TRBJ1-2; 9 nucleotides agree with TRBD1. Per the germline V gene, CDR1 is SQVTM and CDR2 is ANQGSEA. The CDR3 runs to 13 residues. The V segment lost 4 bases and the J segment 1 base; nucleotides outside the gene matches: 1. CDR3 in amino acids: CSVGTGVNYGYTF. The CDR3, as DNA: TGCAGCGTTGGGACAGGGGTTAACTATGGCTACACCTTC.

V and J are TRBV6-6 and TRBJ1-5; D ambiguous. Looked up from germline, CDR1 is MNHNY and CDR2 is SVGAGI (reference sequence). This CDR3 comprises 13 residues. Trimming cost V 5 bases and J 3 bases, with 8 bases left between them. CDR3 loop: CASSSRYNQPQHF. The CDR3, as DNA: TGTGCCAGCAGTAGCCGGTACAATCAGCCCCAGCATTTT.

This clonotype was recorded once. The chain uses TRBV9 and TRBJ2-7, with no clear D. Deletions cut 0 bases from V and 6 bases from J, with 10 bases between. Germline V gives CDR1 SGDLS, CDR2 YYNGEE. The CDR3 loop spans 13 amino acids. The CDR3 sequence is CASSVEGFGEQYF. As DNA, the CDR3 is TGTGCCAGCAGCGTAGAAGGGTTCGGCGAGCAGTACTTC. The full variable domain, rest sourced from reference TRBV9 and TRBJ2-7, is DSGVTQTPKHLITATGQRVTLRCSPRSGDLSVYWYQQSLDQGLQFLIQYYNGEERAKGNILERFSAQQFPDLHSELNLSSLELGDSALYFCASSVEGFGEQYFGPGTRLTVT.